The clone carrying this T cell receptor beta chain has only one observation. The antigen is not known. All donors participated as healthy donors of bone marrow. V lost 0 bases and J lost 6; bases outside the gene matches: 4. The CDR3 totals 15 residues. CDR1 is SGHRS, CDR2 YFSETQ, per germline. This sample was included in a study of cytomegalovirus exposure and HLA in healthy donors. Study outcomes and limitations: Several top significant clusters appeared, in a later analysis, to be linked to common viral pathogens. Apparent HLA restriction characterized most CMV-associated TCR beta chains in a later analysis.

With 60 Vbeta and 13 Jbeta primers, the PCR was carried out. This table comes from immunoSEQ multiplex PCR, and its TCRdb copy is limited to in-frame clones, with some not included. The top ten hold approximately 1.6% of the sample, which has some 80,000 clones, over 70% seen once. Input material: PBMCs. The clonotype comes from a man aged 40-49 years in good health and CMV-seronegative. The chain is built from TRBV5-1 and TRBJ1-4; 8 bases line up with TRBD1. CDR3 sequence (DNA): TGCGCCAGCAGCTTGGAGGGCAGGGGGCATGAAAAACTGTTTTTT. Translated: CASSLEGRGHEKLFF.